The source of this T cell receptor beta chain is a study of cytomegalovirus exposure and HLA in healthy donors. Overall study findings and caveats: As immune exposure information, only CMV serostatus was available. A later analysis linked a missense DCLRE1C variant to TCR beta V- and J-gene trimming. HLA allele associations emerged for fewer than 20,000 TCR beta sequences in a later analysis, at 0.05 false discovery rate.

Germline-derived CDR1 and CDR2 are SGHNT and YYREEE (reference sequence). This CDR3 comprises 16 residues. V trimming: 3 bases; J trimming: 2 bases; junction bases outside the gene matches: 2. The PCR was carried out with 60 Vbeta primers and 13 Jbeta primers. Repertoires were generated with immunoSEQ multiplex PCR, while TCRdb's copy carries only in-frame clones and drops some. The repertoire holds 150,000 to 200,000 clones, with around 86% as singletons. Healthy people donating bone marrow made up the donors. Remarks on this clone: Its antigen remains unidentified.

The source of this sequence is a woman under 30 in good health and CMV-seronegative. The material sequenced was PBMCs. V and J are TRBV5-4 and TRBJ2-3; the match to TRBD2 covers 14 bases. CDR3 nucleotide sequence: TGTGCCAGCAGCTGGACTAGCGGGGGGTTCACAGATACGCAGTATTTT. It is translated as CASSWTSGGFTDTQYF. Supplemented by reference TRBV5-4 and TRBJ2-3, the full variable domain reads ETGVTQSPTHLIKTRGQQVTLRCSSQSGHNTVSWYQQALGQGPQFIFQYYREEENGRGNFPPRFSGLQFPNYSSELNVNALELDDSALYLCASSWTSGGFTDTQYFGPGTRLTVL.